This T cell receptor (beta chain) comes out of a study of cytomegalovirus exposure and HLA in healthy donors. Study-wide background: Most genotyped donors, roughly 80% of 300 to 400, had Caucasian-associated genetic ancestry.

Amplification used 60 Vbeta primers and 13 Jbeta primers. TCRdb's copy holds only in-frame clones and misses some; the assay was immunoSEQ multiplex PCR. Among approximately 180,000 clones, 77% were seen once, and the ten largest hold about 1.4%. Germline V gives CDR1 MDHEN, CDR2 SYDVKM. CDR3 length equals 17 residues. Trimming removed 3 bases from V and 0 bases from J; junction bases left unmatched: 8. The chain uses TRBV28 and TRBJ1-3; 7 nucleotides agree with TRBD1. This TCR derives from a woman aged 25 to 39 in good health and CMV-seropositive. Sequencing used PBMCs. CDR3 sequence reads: CASSFRTGQSSGNTIYF. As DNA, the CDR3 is TGTGCCAGCAGTTTTCGGACAGGCCAAAGCTCTGGAAACACCATATATTTT. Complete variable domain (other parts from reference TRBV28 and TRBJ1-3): DVKVTQSSRYLVKRTGEKVFLECVQDMDHENMFWYRQDPGLGLRLIYFSYDVKMKEKGDIPEGYSVSREKKERFSLILESASTNQTSMYLCASSFRTGQSSGNTIYFGEGSWLTVV.